A single sample gave rise to the 11 T cell receptor beta chains below, sequenced in a study of T cell responses to AZD1222 COVID-19 vaccine. This table comes from immunoSEQ multiplex PCR, and its TCRdb copy is limited to in-frame clones, with some not included. Counted here are 98,000 or so clones, roughly 86% occurring once; the ten biggest clones make up about 3.1%. This specimen was peripheral blood, taken 28 days after the second dose of the MenACWY control vaccine. These receptors originate from an adult who received the MenACWY meningococcal vaccine as a control.

This rearrangement joins TRBV7-2 to TRBJ2-2; TRBD1 matches at 8 bases. Germline CDR1 and CDR2: SGHTA and FQGNSA. The CDR3 runs 15 residues. V lost 4 bases and J lost 5; bases outside the gene matches: 6. The chain's CDR3 is CASSWQGARTGELFF. Written as DNA, the CDR3 is TGTGCCAGCAGCTGGCAGGGGGCGAGGACCGGGGAGCTGTTTTTT.

This clone was seen just once. J is TRBJ2-1 and V is TRBV27; D not resolved. V lost 5 bases to trimming and J lost 3 bases, with 17 bases between them. CDR3 length equals 16 residues. The germline V gene encodes CDR1 MNHEY and CDR2 SMNVEV (reference sequence). In nucleotides, the CDR3 is TGTGCCAGCAGTCCGATCGGCGCTCCCATCTACAATGAGCAGTTCTTC. Its protein product is CASSPIGAPIYNEQFF.

The gene calls are TRBV5-5 and TRBJ2-6, with unresolved D. There are 15 residues in the CDR3. Germline assignment: CDR1 SGHKS and CDR2 YYEKEE (reference sequence). V shed 1 base and J shed 0 bases, with 5 bases lying between them. In DNA, the CDR3 is TGTGCCAGCAGCTTGCCCTTCTCTGGGGCCAACGTCCTGACTTTC. Its protein product is CASSLPFSGANVLTF. Using reference TRBV5-5 and TRBJ2-6 for the parts outside the CDR3, the full variable domain is DAGVTQSPTHLIKTRGQQVTLRCSPISGHKSVSWYQQVLGQGPQFIFQYYEKEERGRGNFPDRFSARQFPNYSSELNVNALLLGDSALYLCASSLPFSGANVLTFGAGSRLTVL.

The CDR3 sequence: CASSSTGGLSPGELFF. The CDR3 DNA sequence: TGCGCCAGCAGCTCCACAGGGGGCCTGAGTCCCGGGGAGCTGTTTTTT. The chain joins TRBV5-1 to TRBJ2-2; the match to TRBD1 covers 9 bases. CDR1 is SGHRS and CDR2 is YFSETQ in the germline V gene. CDR3 size: 16 residues. The V gene end was trimmed by 3 bases and the J gene end by 6 bases; junction bases not matched to a gene: 9.

V is TRBV6-5 and J is TRBJ1-6; D uncertain. Germline-derived CDR1 and CDR2 are MNHEY and SVGAGI. Trimming shortened V by 0 bases and J by 3 bases, and 0 bases separated the two germline ends. The CDR3 is made up of 13 amino acids. In nucleotides, the CDR3 is TGTGCCAGCAGTTACTCCTATAATTCACCCCTCCACTTT. The encoded protein is CASSYSYNSPLHF.

The chain combines TRBV5-5 with TRBJ2-1; D gene unclear. V was cut by 6 bases and J by 4 bases, with 11 bases left in between. This CDR3 is 13 amino acids long. Germline lookup yields CDR1 SGHKS and CDR2 YYEKEE (reference sequence). The CDR3 spells CASKLGPYNEQFF. As DNA, the CDR3 is TGTGCCAGCAAACTCGGACCGTACAATGAGCAGTTCTTC.

The rearrangement joins TRBV19 to TRBJ1-1; D unclear. The V end was cut by 1 base, the J end by 1 base, with 10 bases between. The CDR3 contains 15 residues. Germline lookup yields CDR1 LNHDA and CDR2 SQIVND (reference sequence). CDR3 DNA: TGTGCCAGTAGTATAGCGGGTGCGGCGAACACTGAAGCTTTCTTT. Translating it yields CASSIAGAANTEAFF. The full variable domain, its missing parts supplied by reference TRBV19 and TRBJ1-1, is DGGITQSPKYLFRKEGQNVTLSCEQNLNHDAMYWYRQDPGQGLRLIYYSQIVNDFQKGDIAEGYSVSREKKESFPLTVTSAQKNPTAFYLCASSIAGAANTEAFFGQGTRLTVV.

This clone was counted a single time. V and J are TRBV5-1 and TRBJ2-2; 8 bases map to TRBD2. Germline V gene lookup returns CDR1 SGHRS and CDR2 YFSETQ. V was clipped by 4 bases and J by 7 bases; unmatched bases: 6. The CDR3 is 14 residues long. The CDR3 DNA reads as TGCGCCAGCAGCCCGTCACTAGCGGTCGGGGAGCTGTTTTTT. This gives the protein CASSPSLAVGELFF.

V and J are TRBV6-6 and TRBJ2-7, with 10 nucleotides matching TRBD1. Trimming took 6 bases from V and 2 from J; bases not matched to a gene: 7. The CDR3 has 15 residues. CDR1 is MNHNY and CDR2 is SVGAGI in the germline V gene (reference sequence). CDR3 region: CASSRPGQGTYEQYF. The CDR3 nucleotides read TGTGCCAGCAGCCGCCCGGGACAGGGGACCTACGAGCAGTACTTC.

The chain joins TRBV6-6 to TRBJ2-5, with TRBD1 identical over 7 bases. The V segment lost 2 bases and the J segment 5 bases; nucleotides outside the gene matches: 5. The CDR3 sequence is 14 residues long. Germline CDR1 and CDR2: MNHNY and SVGAGI (reference sequence). CDR3: CASSYPGQVETQYF. The CDR3, as DNA: TGTGCCAGCAGTTACCCAGGACAGGTCGAGACCCAGTACTTC.

V is TRBV4-3 and J is TRBJ1-4; no clear D. Trimming cost V 4 bases and J 6 bases, with 9 bases left between them. Germline V gives CDR1 LGHNA, CDR2 YSLEER. The CDR3 has 13 residues. CDR3 nucleotides: TGCGCCAGCAGCCGGGAAGTACATGAAAAACTGTTTTTT. This sequence encodes CASSREVHEKLFF.